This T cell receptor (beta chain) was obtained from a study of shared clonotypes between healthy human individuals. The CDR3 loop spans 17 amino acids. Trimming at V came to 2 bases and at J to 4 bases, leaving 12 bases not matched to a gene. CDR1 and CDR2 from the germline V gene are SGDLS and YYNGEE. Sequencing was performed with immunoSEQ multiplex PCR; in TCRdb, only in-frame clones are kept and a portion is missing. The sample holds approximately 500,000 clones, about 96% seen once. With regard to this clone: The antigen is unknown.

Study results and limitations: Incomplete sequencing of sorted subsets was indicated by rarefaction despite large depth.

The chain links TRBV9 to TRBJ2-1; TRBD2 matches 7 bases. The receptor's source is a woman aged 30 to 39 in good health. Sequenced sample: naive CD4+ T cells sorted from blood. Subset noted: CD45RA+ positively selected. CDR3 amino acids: CASSVGASGLVYNEQFF. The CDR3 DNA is TGTGCCAGCAGCGTCGGAGCTAGCGGACTTGTATACAATGAGCAGTTCTTC.